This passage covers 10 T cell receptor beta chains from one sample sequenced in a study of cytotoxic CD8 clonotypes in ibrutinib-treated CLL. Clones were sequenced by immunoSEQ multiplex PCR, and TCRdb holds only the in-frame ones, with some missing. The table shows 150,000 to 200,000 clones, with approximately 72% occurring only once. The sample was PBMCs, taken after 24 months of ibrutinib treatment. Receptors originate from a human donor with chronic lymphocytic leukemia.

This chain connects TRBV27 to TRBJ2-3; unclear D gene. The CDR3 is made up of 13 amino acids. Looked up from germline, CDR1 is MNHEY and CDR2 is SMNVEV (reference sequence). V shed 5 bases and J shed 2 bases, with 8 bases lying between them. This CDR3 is CASSTPATDTQYF. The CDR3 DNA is TGTGCCAGCAGTACCCCTGCCACAGATACGCAGTATTTT.

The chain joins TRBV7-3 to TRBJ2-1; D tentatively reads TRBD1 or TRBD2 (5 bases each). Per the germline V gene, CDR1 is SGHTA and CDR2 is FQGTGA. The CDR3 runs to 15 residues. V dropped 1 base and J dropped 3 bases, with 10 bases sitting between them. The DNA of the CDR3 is TGTGCCAGCAGCTTAATACGGGGCCTCTACAATGAGCAGTTCTTC. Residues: CASSLIRGLYNEQFF.

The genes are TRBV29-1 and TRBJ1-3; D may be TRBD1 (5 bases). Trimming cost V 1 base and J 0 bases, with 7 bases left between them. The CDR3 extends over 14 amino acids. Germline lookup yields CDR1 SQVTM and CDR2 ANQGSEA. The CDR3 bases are TGCAGCGTTGAAGGACAGCTCTCTGGAAACACCATATATTTT. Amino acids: CSVEGQLSGNTIYF.

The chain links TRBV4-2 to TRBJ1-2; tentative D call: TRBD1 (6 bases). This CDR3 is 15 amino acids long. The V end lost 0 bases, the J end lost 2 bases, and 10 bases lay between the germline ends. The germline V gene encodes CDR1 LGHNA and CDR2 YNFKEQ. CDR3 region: CASSQDLRGNYGYTF. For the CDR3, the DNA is TGTGCCAGCAGCCAAGATCTGAGGGGGAACTATGGCTACACCTTC.

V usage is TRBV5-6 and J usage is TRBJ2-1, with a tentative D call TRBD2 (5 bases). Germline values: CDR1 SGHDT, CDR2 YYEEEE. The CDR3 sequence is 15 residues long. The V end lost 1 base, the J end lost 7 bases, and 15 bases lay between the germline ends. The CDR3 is CASSLRRSMSNEQFF. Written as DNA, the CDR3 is TGTGCCAGCAGCTTGCGGAGGTCCATGAGTAATGAGCAGTTCTTC.

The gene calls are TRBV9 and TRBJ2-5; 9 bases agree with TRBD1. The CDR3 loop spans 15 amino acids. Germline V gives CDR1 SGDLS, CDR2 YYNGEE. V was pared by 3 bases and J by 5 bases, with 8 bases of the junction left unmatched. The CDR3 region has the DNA TGTGCCAGCAGCGCAGCCGGGACAGGGAGGGAGACCCAGTACTTC. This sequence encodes CASSAAGTGRETQYF. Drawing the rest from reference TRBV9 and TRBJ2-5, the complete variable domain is DSGVTQTPKHLITATGQRVTLRCSPRSGDLSVYWYQQSLDQGLQFLIQYYNGEERAKGNILERFSAQQFPDLHSELNLSSLELGDSALYFCASSAAGTGRETQYFGPGTRLLVL.

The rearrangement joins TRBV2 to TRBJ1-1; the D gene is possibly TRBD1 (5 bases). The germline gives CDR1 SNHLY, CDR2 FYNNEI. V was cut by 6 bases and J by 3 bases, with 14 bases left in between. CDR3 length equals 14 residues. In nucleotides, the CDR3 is TGTGCCAGCAGGAGGGCCAGGGAGGACACTGAAGCTTTCTTT. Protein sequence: CASRRAREDTEAFF.

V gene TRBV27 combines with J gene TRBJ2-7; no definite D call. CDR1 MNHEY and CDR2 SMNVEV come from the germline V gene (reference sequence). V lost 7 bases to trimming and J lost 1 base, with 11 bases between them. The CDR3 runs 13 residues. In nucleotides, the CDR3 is TGTGCCAGCAACTCGGGCGGTTCCTACGAGCAGTACTTC. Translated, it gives CASNSGGSYEQYF.

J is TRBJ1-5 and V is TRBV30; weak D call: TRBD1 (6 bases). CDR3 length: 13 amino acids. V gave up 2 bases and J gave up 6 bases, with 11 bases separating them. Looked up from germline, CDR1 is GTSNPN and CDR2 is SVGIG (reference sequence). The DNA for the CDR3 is TGTGCCTGGAGTTGGCAGGGGAGTCAGCCCCAGCATTTT. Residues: CAWSWQGSQPQHF.

The CDR3 is CASSFGPSQGEQFF. The CDR3, as DNA: TGTGCCAGCAGTTTCGGGCCTTCGCAGGGTGAGCAGTTCTTC. This sequence joins TRBV6-4 and TRBJ2-1; perhaps TRBD1 as D (5 bases). This CDR3 comprises 14 residues. Germline V gene lookup returns CDR1 MRHNA and CDR2 SNTAGT. V was cut by 5 bases and J by 9 bases, with 17 bases left in between.